One sample yielded the 14 T cell receptor beta chains listed below, sequenced in a study of blood T cells in healthy people across ages. Sample-barcoded 5' priming and a J-beta primer mix drove a second PCR of roughly 7 to 11 cycles. MiXCR was run by TCRdb on the 5' RACE reads, yielding one entry per CDR3 protein. This repertoire shows roughly 1.6 million distinct CDR3 sequences, 30% to 35% found once; its top ten account for approximately 10%. The sequenced material came from blood. Receptors originate from a woman in her 30s in good health.

The CDR3 region is CATSDWDGANYGYTF. The DNA of the CDR3 is TGTGCCACCAGTGATTGGGACGGAGCTAACTATGGCTACACCTTC. The chain joins TRBV24-1 to TRBJ1-2; TRBD1 is a possible D gene (5 bases). Germline V gene sequence: CDR1 KGHDR, CDR2 SFDVKD. The V end lost 2 bases, the J end lost 0 bases, and 9 bases lay between the germline ends. This CDR3 is 15 amino acids long.

The chain joins TRBV6-2 or TRBV6-3 to TRBJ1-1; D possibly corresponds to TRBD1 (5 bases). The CDR3 is made up of 14 amino acids. Trimming took 0 bases from V and 5 from J, leaving 10 bases between them. The germline V gene has CDR1 MNHEY and CDR2 SVGEGT. CDR3 bases: TGTGCCAGCAGTTACTCGAGGGGTAGAACTGAAGCTTTCTTT. It encodes CASSYSRGRTEAFF.

CDR3 nucleotide sequence: TGCAGTGCTAGAGAAAACGCTGAAGCTTTCTTT. Protein product: CSARENAEAFF. The V call is TRBV20-1, the J call TRBJ1-1; D is uncertain. The V end was cut by 0 bases, the J end by 6 bases, with 5 bases between. The length of the CDR3 is 11 residues. Germline V gives CDR1 DFQATT, CDR2 SNEGSKA (reference sequence).

The chain carries TRBV28 and TRBJ2-1; D may be TRBD1 or TRBD2 (5 bases each). The CDR3 is 15 residues long. CDR1 and CDR2 (germline): MDHEN, SYDVKM. With 3 bases removed from V and 6 bases from J, the gap between germline ends came to 15 bases. CDR3 sequence (DNA): TGTGCCAGCAGTTTTGGCTCAGGGAGTAGCAATGAGCAGTTCTTC. Translation: CASSFGSGSSNEQFF.

This clonotype was detected a few times. The chain employs TRBV6-1 and TRBJ1-2; a weak D match, TRBD1 (6 bases). Germline values: CDR1 MNHNS, CDR2 SASEGT. V was clipped by 10 bases and J by 7 bases, with 22 bases between them. There are 14 residues in the CDR3. The CDR3 DNA sequence: TGTGCCATCCTAAGACAGGAGGGGGTCGGTGGCTACACCTTC. Encoded protein: CAILRQEGVGGYTF.

As to this clonotype: An end of the junction differs from the germline gene, which may be a read error. V gene TRBV10-1 combines with J gene TRBJ2-3, with TRBD2 matching over 7 bases. Germline CDR1 WNHNN, CDR2 SYGVQD (reference sequence). The CDR3 has 15 residues. The CDR3 nucleotides read TGCGCCAACAGTGGGGAAAGCGGGGTTACAGATACGCAGTATTTT. The encoded protein is CANSGESGVTDTQYF.

The rearrangement joins TRBV11-2 to TRBJ1-1, with unresolved D. The CDR3 runs 14 residues. The germline V gene has CDR1 SGHAT and CDR2 FQNNGV. Trimming took 3 bases from V and 1 from J, leaving 9 bases between them. The CDR3 DNA reads TGTGCCAGCAGCTTCCTGCCTACGAACACTGAAGCTTTCTTT. This gives the protein CASSFLPTNTEAFF.

The chain links TRBV6-1 to TRBJ2-3; D unresolved. The V and J ends lost 4 bases and 4 bases respectively, with 9 bases between them. Germline CDR1 reads MNHNS; CDR2 reads SASEGT. The CDR3 has 13 amino acids. The CDR3 reads CASSAGLSDTQYF. CDR3 coding DNA: TGTGCCAGCAGTGCGGGCTTGTCAGATACGCAGTATTTT.

This clonotype occurred a few times. V is TRBV27 and J is TRBJ2-5, with TRBD2 identical over 7 bases. The length of the CDR3 is 15 residues. V lost 1 base to trimming and J lost 5 bases; unmatched junction nucleotides: 7. Germline V CDR1 and CDR2: MNHEY, SMNVEV (reference sequence). CDR3 loop: CASSLYGEGFETQYF. The DNA for the CDR3 is TGTGCCAGCAGTTTATATGGGGAGGGTTTCGAGACCCAGTACTTC.

The chain carries TRBV2 and TRBJ1-5, with 10 bases matching TRBD1. Germline CDR1 and CDR2: SNHLY and FYNNEI. The CDR3 is 14 amino acids. This CDR3 is CTISGTGVDQPQHF. As DNA, the CDR3 is TGTACCATTTCCGGGACAGGGGTTGATCAGCCCCAGCATTTT. The full variable domain, rest sourced from reference TRBV2 and TRBJ1-5, is EPEVTQTPSHQVTQMGQEVILRCVPISNHLYFYWYRQILGQKVEFLVSFYNNEISEKSEIFDDQFSVERPDGSNFTLKIRSTKLEDSAMYFCTISGTGVDQPQHFGDGTRLSIL.

This clonotype was recorded many times. V is TRBV28 and J is TRBJ2-7; 10 bases match TRBD2. This CDR3 is 16 amino acids long. Germline V gene lookup returns CDR1 MDHEN and CDR2 SYDVKM. V gave up 8 bases and J gave up 5 bases; unmatched junction bases: 15. Here the CDR3 reads CASGPMGTSAFNEQYF. In DNA form, the CDR3 reads TGTGCCAGCGGCCCGATGGGGACTAGCGCGTTCAACGAGCAGTACTTC.

Only a few counts were recorded for this clonotype. The gene calls are TRBV9 and TRBJ1-1; D gene ambiguous. Trimming removed 0 bases at V and 3 bases at J, with 6 bases between. This CDR3 contains 13 residues. Germline V gives CDR1 SGDLS, CDR2 YYNGEE. The CDR3 here is CASSVGLYTEAFF. The CDR3 DNA sequence: TGTGCCAGCAGCGTAGGATTGTACACTGAAGCTTTCTTT.

This clonotype was counted between two and nine times. The chain employs TRBV7-8 and TRBJ2-5; D is uncertain. CDR1 SGHVS and CDR2 FQNEAQ come from the germline V gene. V shed 5 bases and J shed 5 bases, with 15 bases lying between them. The CDR3 covers 14 residues. DNA for the CDR3: TGTGCCAGCAGCGGATACCCGAGGCCGGAGACCCAGTACTTC. Protein: CASSGYPRPETQYF.

This rearrangement joins TRBV28 to TRBJ2-7; no clear D. The germline V and J ends were trimmed by 3 bases and 0 bases, with 9 bases remaining between them. This CDR3 region has 14 residues. Per the germline V gene, CDR1 is MDHEN and CDR2 is SYDVKM. The CDR3 sequence: CASSFVSLSYEQYF. The CDR3 region has the DNA TGTGCCAGCAGTTTCGTCTCCCTCTCCTACGAGCAGTACTTC.